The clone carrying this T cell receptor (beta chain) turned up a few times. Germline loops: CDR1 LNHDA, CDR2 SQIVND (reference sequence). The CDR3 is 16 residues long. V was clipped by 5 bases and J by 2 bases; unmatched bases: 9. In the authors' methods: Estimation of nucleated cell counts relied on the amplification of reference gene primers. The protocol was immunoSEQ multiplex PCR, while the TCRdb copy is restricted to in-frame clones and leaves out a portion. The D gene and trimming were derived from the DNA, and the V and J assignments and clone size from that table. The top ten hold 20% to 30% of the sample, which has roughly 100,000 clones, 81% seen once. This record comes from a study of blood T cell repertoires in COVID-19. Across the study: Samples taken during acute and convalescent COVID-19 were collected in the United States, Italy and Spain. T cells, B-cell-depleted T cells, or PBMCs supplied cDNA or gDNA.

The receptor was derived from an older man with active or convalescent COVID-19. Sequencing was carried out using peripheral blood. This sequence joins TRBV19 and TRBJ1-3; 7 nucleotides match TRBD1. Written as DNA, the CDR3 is TGTGCCAGTAGTGCCGACCGACAGGGTGCTGGAAACACCATATATTTT. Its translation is CASSADRQGAGNTIYF.